These 18 T cell receptor beta chains were all obtained from the same sample, sequenced in a study of T cell repertoires in cytomegalovirus infection (dated by TCRdb to about 2019). Sequencing instrument: Illumina HiSeq 1500. TCRdb reanalyzed the raw reads on its own, using fastp at Q25 for trimming and MiXCR for clone calling, and kept in-frame beta chains. Each entry is one CDR3 protein sequence, shown with its most common DNA and genes. Counted in this sample were about 680,000 distinct CDR3 sequences; 20% to 25% of them appeared once. The ten largest clones add up to roughly 8% of the sample. The sequencing input was CD8+ T cells from PBMCs. The receptors were gathered from a human donor in good health (CMV status not recorded). Some clones in this sample may be carry-over from other donors' samples.

The sample holds many counts of this clonotype. V is TRBV11-2 and J is TRBJ2-1, with 7 bases matching TRBD1. V shed 5 bases, J shed 4 bases, and the junction held 11 bases outside the gene matches. CDR1 is SGHAT and CDR2 is FQNNGV in the germline V gene. The CDR3 has 16 amino acids. This CDR3 is CASSPREGAKYNEQFF. CDR3 nucleotide sequence: TGTGCCAGCAGCCCGCGTGAGGGGGCGAAATACAATGAGCAGTTCTTC.

V usage is TRBV12-5 and J usage is TRBJ2-3; D is possibly TRBD1 (5 bases). The V and J ends lost 7 bases and 2 bases respectively, with 16 bases between them. Germline values: CDR1 LGHNT, CDR2 FRNRAP. CDR3 length: 15 residues. Written as DNA, the CDR3 is TGTGCTAGTGACCTAGACAGCTCCCCCACAGATACGCAGTATTTT. Amino acid sequence: CASDLDSSPTDTQYF.

The table lists this clonotype with many counts. The chain uses TRBV20-1 and TRBJ1-1; possibly TRBD1 for D (5 bases). The ends were cut back, 0 bases at V and 3 bases at J, with 14 bases in the middle. The germline V gene encodes CDR1 DFQATT and CDR2 SNEGSKA (reference sequence). CDR3 size: 15 residues. The CDR3: CSARDWSRGDTEAFF. The CDR3 DNA reads as TGCAGTGCTAGAGATTGGTCTCGAGGGGACACTGAAGCTTTCTTT.

The chain has TRBV28 and TRBJ1-5; D is ambiguous. V lost 3 bases and J 9 bases, leaving 18 bases between the germline ends. Germline V gene lookup returns CDR1 MDHEN and CDR2 SYDVKM. CDR3 size: 15 residues. The CDR3 nucleotides read TGTGCCAGCAGTTTTTTCCAGCCTACTATTGGGCCCCAGCATTTT. It encodes CASSFFQPTIGPQHF.

The rearrangement uses TRBV4-3 and TRBJ2-7, with 7 bases identical to TRBD1. CDR1 is LGHNA, CDR2 YSLEER, per germline. V shed 3 bases, J shed 3 bases, and the junction held 8 bases outside the gene matches. This CDR3 spans 15 amino acids. The CDR3 nucleotides are TGCGCCAGCAGCCAGCAAGTGGGACAGAGCTACGAGCAGTACGTC. Its protein product is CASSQQVGQSYEQYV.

The genes are TRBV6-6 and TRBJ2-3; TRBD1 agrees at 9 bases. Germline trimming cut 1 base from V and 3 bases from J; bases unmatched to any gene: 2. The germline CDR1 and CDR2 sequences are MNHNY and SVGAGI (reference sequence). The CDR3 has 15 amino acids. For the CDR3, the DNA is TGTGCCAGCAGTTACTGGGACAGGGCTACAGATACGCAGTATTTT. As protein: CASSYWDRATDTQYF.

The rearrangement uses TRBV25-1 and TRBJ2-1; the D is unclear. The CDR3 has 11 residues. V lost 4 bases to trimming and J lost 5 bases, with 3 bases between them. The germline gives CDR1 MGHDK, CDR2 SYGVNS. DNA of the CDR3: TGTGCCAGCAGTGGACACAATGAGCAGTTCTTC. Translated: CASSGHNEQFF. The full variable domain, with the rest looked up from reference TRBV25-1 and TRBJ2-1, is EADIYQTPRYLVIGTGKKITLECSQTMGHDKMYWYQQDPGMELHLIHYSYGVNSTEKGDLSSESTVSRIRTEHFPLTLESARPSHTSQYLCASSGHNEQFFGPGTRLTVL.

The chain links TRBV10-1 to TRBJ1-6; the D gene is possibly TRBD1 (6 bases). Germline V lookup: CDR1 WNHNN, CDR2 SYGVQD (reference sequence). The CDR3 spans 15 residues. V shed 2 bases and J shed 7 bases, with 12 bases lying between them. The CDR3 region is CASSEGAGANSPLHF. The CDR3 bases are TGCGCCAGCAGTGAGGGAGCAGGGGCGAATTCACCCCTCCACTTT.

This chain joins TRBV6-6 and TRBJ1-2; D remains ambiguous. The germline CDR1 and CDR2 sequences are MNHNY and SVGAGI (reference sequence). CDR3 length: 11 amino acids. Trimming cost V 5 bases and J 10 bases, with 11 bases left between them. The DNA of the CDR3 is TGTGCCAGCAGTGAATCGATGAACTACACCTTC. Encoded protein: CASSESMNYTF.

This clonotype occurred a few times. CDR3 DNA: TGTGCCAGCAGCTTTAGGGGACCAGACTTCACAGATACGCAGTATTTT. Protein: CASSFRGPDFTDTQYF. The chain has TRBV7-9 and TRBJ2-3; D is perhaps TRBD1 or TRBD2 (5 bases each). Looked up from germline, CDR1 is SEHNR and CDR2 is FQNEAQ (reference sequence). This CDR3 is built from 16 residues. Trimming pared 3 bases from V and 2 bases from J, leaving 15 bases between.

The V and J genes are TRBV28 and TRBJ2-2, with D perhaps TRBD2 (6 bases). Germline V lookup: CDR1 MDHEN, CDR2 SYDVKM. Trimming removed 8 bases from V and 5 bases from J, with 18 bases in between. The CDR3 length is 15 residues. CDR3 nucleotides: TGTGCCAGCGGCCGGAAGGGAGGATGGACCGGGGAGCTGTTTTTT. Its protein product is CASGRKGGWTGELFF. The full variable domain, its missing parts supplied by reference TRBV28 and TRBJ2-2, is DVKVTQSSRYLVKRTGEKVFLECVQDMDHENMFWYRQDPGLGLRLIYFSYDVKMKEKGDIPEGYSVSREKKERFSLILESASTNQTSMYLCASGRKGGWTGELFFGEGSRLTVL.

In this sample, this clonotype turned up a few times. V and J are TRBV10-3 and TRBJ1-2, with no clear D. The ends were cut back, 6 bases at V and 4 bases at J, with 6 bases in the middle. CDR1 and CDR2 from the germline V gene are ENHRY and SYGVKD. This CDR3 is built from 11 residues. CDR3 amino acids: CAIRALYGYTF. The CDR3 DNA sequence: TGTGCCATCAGGGCACTCTATGGCTACACCTTC.

The chain links TRBV6-2 or TRBV6-3 to TRBJ2-5; 7 bases are a match to TRBD2. The CDR3 runs 15 residues. The germline gives CDR1 MNHEY, CDR2 SVGEGT. Unmatched junction bases numbered 7, after V lost 2 bases and J lost 4 bases. The CDR3 is CASSYVLARGETQYF. The CDR3 DNA reads as TGTGCCAGCAGTTACGTACTAGCGAGGGGAGAGACCCAGTACTTC.

In its sample, this clonotype was seen many times. In DNA form, the CDR3 reads TGTGCCAGCAGCCCCCCTAATGAAAAACTGTTTTTT. Amino acid sequence: CASSPPNEKLFF. The chain links TRBV7-2 to TRBJ1-4; no clear D gene. Germline loops: CDR1 SGHTA, CDR2 FQGNSA. The CDR3 covers 12 residues. Trimming left V 5 bases short and J 3 bases short, with 4 bases between.

This clonotype was counted between two and nine times. Germline is not matched at one junction end, which may reflect a read error. V gene TRBV14 combines with J gene TRBJ2-2, with TRBD1 matching over 9 bases. Germline loops: CDR1 SGHDN, CDR2 FVKESK. The CDR3 runs 18 residues. CDR3 nucleotides: TGTGCCAGTAGCCAAGATGGGGACAGGGCGGAGAACACCGGGGAGCTGTTTTTT. Protein sequence: CASSQDGDRAENTGELFF.

This clonotype was seen a few times. The rearrangement links TRBV10-3 to TRBJ2-7, with D hard to call. The V and J ends lost 3 bases and 3 bases respectively, with 9 bases between them. CDR3 length: 13 amino acids. CDR1 ENHRY and CDR2 SYGVKD come from the germline V gene. CDR3 nucleotides: TGTGCCATCAGTGAAAGACTGAACTACGAGCAGTACGTC. It codes for CAISERLNYEQYV.

V usage is TRBV6-2 or TRBV6-3 and J usage is TRBJ2-1; TRBD2 might be the D (6 bases). CDR3 length equals 13 residues. Germline CDR1 reads MNHEY; CDR2 reads SVGEGT. V lost 8 bases to trimming and J lost 8 bases, with 16 bases between them. Written as DNA, the CDR3 is TGTGCCAGCGGCCTTTTAGCGGCCGATGAGCAGTTCTTC. This gives the protein CASGLLAADEQFF.

The sample holds many counts of this clonotype. The rearrangement uses TRBV7-2 and TRBJ2-2; 8 bases line up with TRBD1. J lost 2 bases, V lost 2 bases, and 13 bases had no gene match. CDR1 is SGHTA, CDR2 FQGNSA, per germline. The CDR3 consists of 19 residues. The CDR3 bases are TGTGCCAGCAGCTTAAGGACAGGGCTATGGGAAGAAAACACCGGGGAGCTGTTTTTT. Translated, it gives CASSLRTGLWEENTGELFF.